The 17 T cell receptor beta chains below were found in one sample sequenced in a study of blood T cell repertoires in COVID-19. Profiled with immunoSEQ multiplex PCR; TCRdb holds only in-frame clones, not every one. The sample contains 150,000 to 200,000 clones, more than 75% of which appear only once. Input material: PBMCs or T cells enriched from blood (not recorded which). The receptors originated from a woman aged 50 to 65 who had recovered from COVID-19.

V and J are TRBV21-1 and TRBJ2-1; the listed D gene, TRBD2, was not tested against the DNA. TRBV21-1 corresponds to a pseudogene. The CDR3 totals 15 residues. Written as DNA, the CDR3 is TGTGCCAGCAGCAAAGAGGAGGGAGGGCCGGTTGAGCAGTTCTTC. It specifies CASSKEEGGPVEQFF.

The V gene is TRBV7-8, the J gene TRBJ1-5, with D possibly being TRBD1 (6 bases). This CDR3 comprises 13 residues. The germline CDR1 and CDR2 sequences are SGHVS and FQNEAQ. V lost 5 bases and J 3 bases, leaving 8 bases between the germline ends. The CDR3 DNA is TGTGCCAGCAGCCGGACAGACAATCAGCCCCAGCATTTT. Translation gives CASSRTDNQPQHF.

The V call is TRBV29-1, the J call TRBJ2-7; D might be TRBD2 (5 bases). CDR1 and CDR2 (germline): SQVTM, ANQGSEA. The CDR3 sequence is 13 residues long. Trimming shortened V by 4 bases and J by 3 bases, and 13 bases separated the two germline ends. The CDR3 DNA sequence: TGCAGCGTTGCCGAGGGCCGTGGCTACGAGCAGTACTTC. Translating it yields CSVAEGRGYEQYF.

The chain recombines TRBV19 with TRBJ1-1; weak D call: TRBD1 (6 bases). This CDR3 region has 13 residues. V lost 8 bases and J lost 5, with 15 bases in between. The germline V gene encodes CDR1 LNHDA and CDR2 SQIVND (reference sequence). The CDR3 coding sequence is TGTGCCAGTTTTCCCCTAAGGGGGACTGAAGCTTTCTTT. This sequence encodes CASFPLRGTEAFF. The whole variable domain, filled in from reference TRBV19 and TRBJ1-1, reads DGGITQSPKYLFRKEGQNVTLSCEQNLNHDAMYWYRQDPGQGLRLIYYSQIVNDFQKGDIAEGYSVSREKKESFPLTVTSAQKNPTAFYLCASFPLRGTEAFFGQGTRLTVV.

This chain uses TRBV5-4 with TRBJ2-3; 7 nucleotides line up with TRBD2. This CDR3 comprises 17 residues. Germline trimming cut 4 bases from V and 2 bases from J; bases unmatched to any gene: 13. Germline V gives CDR1 SGHNT, CDR2 YYREEE (reference sequence). Here the CDR3 reads CASSPQRGSGPTDTQYF. The CDR3 DNA reads as TGTGCCAGCAGCCCACAGCGGGGTAGCGGCCCCACAGATACGCAGTATTTT.

The chain links TRBV6-5 to TRBJ1-1; weak D call: TRBD1 (5 bases). Trimming took 2 bases from V and 11 from J, leaving 18 bases between them. This CDR3 has 14 residues. In germline, CDR1 is MNHEY, CDR2 SVGAGI. The CDR3 sequence is CASSYPGRAGEAFF. CDR3 nucleotide sequence: TGTGCCAGCAGTTACCCCGGCCGCGCGGGGGAGGCTTTCTTT.

This chain connects TRBV3-1 (or the pseudogene TRBV3-2) to TRBJ1-5; 7 positions match TRBD1. The CDR3 runs 14 residues. From germline, CDR1 is LGHDT and CDR2 YNNKEL (reference sequence). V gave up 3 bases and J gave up 4 bases; unmatched junction bases: 3. The CDR3 loop is CASSQKGANQPQHF. As DNA, the CDR3 is TGTGCCAGCAGCCAGAAGGGGGCAAATCAGCCCCAGCATTTT.

The chain links TRBV2 to TRBJ1-5; no clear D gene. Deletions cut 8 bases from V and 0 bases from J, with 8 bases between. The CDR3 sequence is 13 residues long. The germline V gene encodes CDR1 SNHLY and CDR2 FYNNEI. CDR3 nucleotide sequence: TGTGCCAGCCAGTACAATAGCAATCAGCCCCAGCATTTT. Encoded protein: CASQYNSNQPQHF.

This rearrangement joins TRBV6-4 to TRBJ1-2, with 7 bases that match TRBD1. Germline trimming cut 4 bases from V and 6 bases from J; bases unmatched to any gene: 8. CDR3 length: 14 residues. The V gene's germline CDR1 is MRHNA and CDR2 SNTAGT. CDR3 protein: CASSASRQGNGYTF. CDR3 sequence (DNA): TGTGCCAGCAGTGCGTCGAGACAGGGCAATGGCTACACCTTC.

In this sample, this clone turned up many times. V and J are TRBV5-1 and TRBJ2-5; maybe TRBD1 (6 bases). Trimming removed 2 bases from V and 5 bases from J, with 13 bases in between. Germline lookup yields CDR1 SGHRS and CDR2 YFSETQ. The CDR3 totals 14 residues. The CDR3 loop reads CASSFQGLRETQYF. The DNA for the CDR3 is TGCGCCAGCAGCTTTCAGGGGCTTAGGGAGACCCAGTACTTC. Together with reference TRBV5-1 and TRBJ2-5, the CDR3 gives the full variable domain: KAGVTQTPRYLIKTRGQQVTLSCSPISGHRSVSWYQQTPGQGLQFLFEYFSETQRNKGNFPGRFSGRQFSNSRSEMNVSTLELGDSALYLCASSFQGLRETQYFGPGTRLLVL.

The CDR3 region is CATRGTHSTEAFF. The CDR3 DNA sequence: TGTGCCACCAGAGGGACACATAGCACTGAAGCTTTCTTT. The chain links TRBV24-1 to TRBJ1-1, with D maybe TRBD1 (6 bases). CDR3 length: 13 amino acids. Germline lookup yields CDR1 KGHDR and CDR2 SFDVKD. V was cut by 7 bases and J by 4 bases, with 12 bases left in between.

The chain employs TRBV27 and TRBJ2-3; 7 nucleotides agree with TRBD1. The J segment lost 0 bases and the V segment lost 4 bases, leaving 10 bases of the junction unmatched. The CDR3 spans 17 residues. Germline CDR1 is MNHEY and CDR2 is SMNVEV (reference sequence). The CDR3 reads CASSSHRTGLSTDTQYF. CDR3 sequence (DNA): TGTGCCAGCAGTTCCCACCGGACAGGACTTAGCACAGATACGCAGTATTTT.

The chain recombines TRBV6-6 with TRBJ2-7; 12 nucleotides line up with TRBD2. The germline V gene has CDR1 MNHNY and CDR2 SVGAGI (reference sequence). V lost 6 bases, J lost 5 bases, and 5 bases stayed unmatched. The CDR3 has 14 amino acids. The CDR3 here is CASRPRLAGDEQYF. The CDR3 DNA reads TGTGCCAGCAGGCCCAGACTAGCGGGAGACGAGCAGTACTTC.

The gene calls are TRBV12-5 and TRBJ1-6, with 7 bases lining up with TRBD1. V was pared by 6 bases and J by 7 bases, with 6 bases of the junction left unmatched. Germline CDR1 is LGHNT and CDR2 is FRNRAP. The CDR3 covers 14 residues. CDR3 residues: CASGPGQKNSPLHF. In DNA form, the CDR3 reads TGTGCTAGTGGCCCGGGACAGAAGAATTCACCCCTCCACTTT.

V usage is TRBV19 and J usage is TRBJ1-5, with unresolved D. Germline V gene data show CDR1 as LNHDA and CDR2 as SQIVND (reference sequence). The V end was cut by 7 bases, the J end by 6 bases, with 22 bases between. The CDR3 has 16 residues. The CDR3 region is CASKKFGEGTGQPQHF. The CDR3 nucleotides read TGTGCCAGTAAAAAATTCGGGGAGGGAACCGGTCAGCCCCAGCATTTT.

The rearrangement uses TRBV18 and TRBJ2-5, with D perhaps matching TRBD2 (6 bases). The V gene's germline CDR1 is KGHSH and CDR2 LQKENI. The V and J ends lost 3 bases and 2 bases respectively, with 10 bases between them. The CDR3 loop spans 14 amino acids. The CDR3 sequence: CASSPVRDQETQYF. CDR3 nucleotide sequence: TGTGCCAGCTCACCTGTGCGGGATCAAGAGACCCAGTACTTC.

The sample holds a few counts of this clone. The chain combines TRBV11-1 with TRBJ2-7; D gene uncertain. The V end was cut by 1 base, the J end by 0 bases, with 10 bases between. The V gene's germline CDR1 is SGHAT and CDR2 FQDESV (reference sequence). CDR3 length: 15 amino acids. This CDR3 reads CASSLVSASSYEQYF. CDR3 nucleotide sequence: TGTGCCAGCAGCTTAGTAAGCGCTAGCTCCTACGAGCAGTACTTC.